These 18 T cell receptor beta chains came from one sample sequenced in a study of shared clonotypes between healthy human individuals. The data were produced by immunoSEQ multiplex PCR, yet TCRdb's version contains in-frame clones alone and is incomplete. Of about 1 million clones in the sample, about 80% were seen once. The sample consisted of memory CD4+ T cells sorted from blood. Subset in this sample: CD45RA-negative fraction. The receptors come from a man aged 18 to 29 in good health.

The genes are TRBV5-1 and TRBJ2-6, with D perhaps TRBD1 (6 bases). Trimming left V 4 bases short and J 0 bases short, with 8 bases between. This CDR3 comprises 15 residues. The germline V gene has CDR1 SGHRS and CDR2 YFSETQ. In DNA, the CDR3 is TGCGCCAGCAGCCGACAGGTCTCTGGGGCCAACGTCCTGACTTTC. Translating gives CASSRQVSGANVLTF.

CDR3 bases: TGCAGCGTTGAAGCAGGGGGCTATGGCTACACCTTC. Translated: CSVEAGGYGYTF. This chain joins TRBV29-1 and TRBJ1-2; TRBD1 agrees at 7 bases. CDR3 length equals 12 residues. The ends lost 1 base at V and 4 bases at J; junction bases unmatched: 0. The germline gives CDR1 SQVTM, CDR2 ANQGSEA. Looking up the rest from reference TRBV29-1 and TRBJ1-2 gives the full variable domain: SAVISQKPSRDICQRGTSLTIQCQVDSQVTMMFWYRQQPGQSLTLIATANQGSEATYESGFVIDKFPISRPNLTFSTLTVSNMSPEDSSIYLCSVEAGGYGYTFGSGTRLTVV.

The chain uses TRBV10-1 and TRBJ2-3; D is unclear. The CDR3 is made up of 13 amino acids. The germline V gene has CDR1 WNHNN and CDR2 SYGVQD (reference sequence). Between the trimmed V and J ends, which lost 5 bases and 2 bases, there was a span of 8 bases. The CDR3 DNA reads as TGCGCCAGCAGTCCCGACCCCACAGATACGCAGTATTTT. Amino acids: CASSPDPTDTQYF.

This clone was recorded a few times. The chain has TRBV7-2 and TRBJ1-1; D unresolved. The CDR3 extends over 14 amino acids. The germline V gene has CDR1 SGHTA and CDR2 FQGNSA. V shed 4 bases and J shed 3 bases, with 12 bases lying between them. The CDR3 nucleotides read TGTGCCAGCAGCTCCGACCCGGGGTACACTGAAGCTTTCTTT. Its protein product is CASSSDPGYTEAFF.

This clone was seen just once. V is TRBV18 and J is TRBJ2-2; D possibly corresponds to TRBD1 (7 bases). V gave up 4 bases and J gave up 2 bases, with 14 bases separating them. CDR1 and CDR2 (germline): KGHSH, LQKENI. The CDR3 is 16 amino acids. The CDR3 DNA follows: TGTGCCAGCTCACTACTGACAGGGACTAACACCGGGGAGCTGTTTTTT. This gives the protein CASSLLTGTNTGELFF.

The chain employs TRBV18 and TRBJ2-7; tentatively, D is TRBD1 (5 bases). The CDR3 is 17 amino acids. The V gene lost 3 bases and the J gene lost 6 bases, with 24 bases spanning the gap. The germline V gene has CDR1 KGHSH and CDR2 LQKENI. The CDR3 coding sequence is TGTGCCAGCTCACCCATACGAGTAGGGGTTTCGACGAGCGAGCAGTACTTC. Protein product: CASSPIRVGVSTSEQYF.

This clone was seen a handful of times. The chain employs TRBV7-9 and TRBJ2-7; D unclear. V lost 2 bases to trimming and J lost 4 bases, with 9 bases between them. Germline loops: CDR1 SEHNR, CDR2 FQNEAQ (reference sequence). There are 13 residues in the CDR3. The DNA of the CDR3 is TGTGCCAGCAGCTTACTGGACCAGTACGAGCAGTACTTC. This gives the protein CASSLLDQYEQYF.

This clone was observed a handful of times. This chain connects TRBV2 to TRBJ2-1; 13 nucleotides line up with TRBD2. CDR3 size: 15 residues. Per the germline V gene, CDR1 is SNHLY and CDR2 is FYNNEI. With V trimmed by 5 bases and J by 5 bases, 3 bases remained unmatched. The CDR3 DNA reads TGTGCCAGCAGTAAGGGACTAGCGGGGAACAATGAGCAGTTCTTC. The encoded protein is CASSKGLAGNNEQFF. The full variable domain, with the rest looked up from reference TRBV2 and TRBJ2-1, is EPEVTQTPSHQVTQMGQEVILRCVPISNHLYFYWYRQILGQKVEFLVSFYNNEISEKSEIFDDQFSVERPDGSNFTLKIRSTKLEDSAMYFCASSKGLAGNNEQFFGPGTRLTVL.

The chain uses TRBV25-1 and TRBJ1-2, with D hard to call. Germline V gene sequence: CDR1 MGHDK, CDR2 SYGVNS. The V end was cut by 2 bases, the J end by 3 bases, with 13 bases between. This CDR3 has 15 residues. CDR3 coding DNA: TGTGCCAGCAGTGAACCCACAGCGAGGGACTATGGCTACACCTTC. Protein product: CASSEPTARDYGYTF.

The gene calls are TRBV6-5 and TRBJ1-2; D is unresolved. This CDR3 contains 14 residues. CDR1 and CDR2 (germline): MNHEY, SVGAGI. Trimming cost V 5 bases and J 0 bases, with 10 bases left between them. The CDR3 nucleotides read TGTGCCAGCAGTCCGGGCCGGGCTAACTATGGCTACACCTTC. Its protein is CASSPGRANYGYTF.

This rearrangement joins TRBV27 to TRBJ2-3, with a possible D match to TRBD1 (5 bases). Trimming pared 1 base from V and 2 bases from J, leaving 13 bases between. The CDR3 is made up of 16 amino acids. Germline V gene data show CDR1 as MNHEY and CDR2 as SMNVEV (reference sequence). DNA for the CDR3: TGTGCCAGCAGTTTATTGGGGCTTGGGAACACAGATACGCAGTATTTT. It translates to CASSLLGLGNTDTQYF.

The chain links TRBV7-2 to TRBJ2-7, with TRBD2 matching over 8 bases. The CDR3 is 15 amino acids. Germline V CDR1 and CDR2: SGHTA, FQGNSA. With V trimmed by 3 bases and J by 4 bases, 8 bases remained unmatched. Here the CDR3 reads CASSFWASGSYEQYF. The CDR3 bases are TGTGCCAGCAGCTTTTGGGCGAGCGGGAGTTACGAGCAGTACTTC.

This clone was seen once. The gene calls are TRBV5-4 and TRBJ2-7; weak D call: TRBD2 (6 bases). Germline V gene sequence: CDR1 SGHNT, CDR2 YYREEE (reference sequence). This CDR3 is 15 amino acids long. Trimming shortened V by 4 bases and J by 7 bases, and 21 bases separated the two germline ends. CDR3 protein: CASSRGTVSPLEQYF. CDR3 DNA: TGTGCCAGCAGCCGAGGGACTGTTAGCCCGCTTGAGCAGTACTTC.

The V and J genes are TRBV6-1 and TRBJ1-5; D unresolved. V was pared by 2 bases and J by 4 bases, with 9 bases between. Germline CDR1 is MNHNS and CDR2 is SASEGT. The CDR3 sequence is 14 residues long. The chain's CDR3 is CASSEKVWNQPQHF. The DNA of the CDR3 is TGTGCCAGCAGTGAAAAGGTTTGGAATCAGCCCCAGCATTTT.

CDR3 amino acids: CASRAGDNQPQHF. In DNA form, the CDR3 reads TGTGCCAGTAGAGCGGGGGACAATCAGCCCCAGCATTTT. The chain uses TRBV19 and TRBJ1-5; possibly TRBD1 for D (5 bases). Deletions cut 6 bases from V and 3 bases from J, with 9 bases between. Germline CDR1 is LNHDA and CDR2 is SQIVND (reference sequence). CDR3 size: 13 residues.

This clone was detected a few times. V gene TRBV18 combines with J gene TRBJ1-5; D perhaps matches TRBD1 (5 bases). The V and J ends lost 7 bases and 3 bases respectively, with 10 bases between them. The CDR3 is made up of 13 amino acids. CDR1 and CDR2 (germline): KGHSH, LQKENI. The CDR3 is CASFQGVNQPQHF. The CDR3 DNA follows: TGTGCCAGCTTTCAGGGAGTCAATCAGCCCCAGCATTTT.

The V gene is TRBV5-5, the J gene TRBJ2-5, with D uncertain. V was cut by 5 bases and J by 7 bases, with 15 bases left in between. In germline, CDR1 is SGHKS, CDR2 YYEKEE (reference sequence). The CDR3 runs to 13 residues. The CDR3 region has the DNA TGTGCCAGCAGTACTGACTCCGAAAGGACCCAGTACTTC. It yields the protein CASSTDSERTQYF. The entire variable domain, with the rest obtained from reference TRBV5-5 and TRBJ2-5, is as follows: DAGVTQSPTHLIKTRGQQVTLRCSPISGHKSVSWYQQVLGQGPQFIFQYYEKEERGRGNFPDRFSARQFPNYSSELNVNALLLGDSALYLCASSTDSERTQYFGPGTRLLVL.

The chain joins TRBV30 to TRBJ2-5, with D possibly matching TRBD2 (6 bases). The CDR3 contains 13 residues. Germline loops: CDR1 GTSNPN, CDR2 SVGIG (reference sequence). V was pared by 1 base and J by 3 bases, with 9 bases between. In DNA form, the CDR3 reads TGTGCCTGGAGTGGCCTAGCGAAAGAGACCCAGTACTTC. Translating it yields CAWSGLAKETQYF.